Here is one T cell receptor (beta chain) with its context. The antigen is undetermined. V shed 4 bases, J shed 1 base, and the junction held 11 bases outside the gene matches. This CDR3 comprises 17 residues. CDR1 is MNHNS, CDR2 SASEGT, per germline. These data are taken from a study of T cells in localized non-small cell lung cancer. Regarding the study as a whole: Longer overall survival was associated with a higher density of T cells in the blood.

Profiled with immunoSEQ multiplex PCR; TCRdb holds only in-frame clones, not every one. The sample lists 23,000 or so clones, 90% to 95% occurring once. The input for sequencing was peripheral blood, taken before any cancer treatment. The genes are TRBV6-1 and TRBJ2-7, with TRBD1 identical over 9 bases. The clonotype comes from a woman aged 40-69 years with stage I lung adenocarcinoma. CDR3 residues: CASSAGTGRPGSYEQYF. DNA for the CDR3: TGTGCCAGCAGTGCGGGGACAGGGCGACCGGGGTCCTACGAGCAGTACTTC.